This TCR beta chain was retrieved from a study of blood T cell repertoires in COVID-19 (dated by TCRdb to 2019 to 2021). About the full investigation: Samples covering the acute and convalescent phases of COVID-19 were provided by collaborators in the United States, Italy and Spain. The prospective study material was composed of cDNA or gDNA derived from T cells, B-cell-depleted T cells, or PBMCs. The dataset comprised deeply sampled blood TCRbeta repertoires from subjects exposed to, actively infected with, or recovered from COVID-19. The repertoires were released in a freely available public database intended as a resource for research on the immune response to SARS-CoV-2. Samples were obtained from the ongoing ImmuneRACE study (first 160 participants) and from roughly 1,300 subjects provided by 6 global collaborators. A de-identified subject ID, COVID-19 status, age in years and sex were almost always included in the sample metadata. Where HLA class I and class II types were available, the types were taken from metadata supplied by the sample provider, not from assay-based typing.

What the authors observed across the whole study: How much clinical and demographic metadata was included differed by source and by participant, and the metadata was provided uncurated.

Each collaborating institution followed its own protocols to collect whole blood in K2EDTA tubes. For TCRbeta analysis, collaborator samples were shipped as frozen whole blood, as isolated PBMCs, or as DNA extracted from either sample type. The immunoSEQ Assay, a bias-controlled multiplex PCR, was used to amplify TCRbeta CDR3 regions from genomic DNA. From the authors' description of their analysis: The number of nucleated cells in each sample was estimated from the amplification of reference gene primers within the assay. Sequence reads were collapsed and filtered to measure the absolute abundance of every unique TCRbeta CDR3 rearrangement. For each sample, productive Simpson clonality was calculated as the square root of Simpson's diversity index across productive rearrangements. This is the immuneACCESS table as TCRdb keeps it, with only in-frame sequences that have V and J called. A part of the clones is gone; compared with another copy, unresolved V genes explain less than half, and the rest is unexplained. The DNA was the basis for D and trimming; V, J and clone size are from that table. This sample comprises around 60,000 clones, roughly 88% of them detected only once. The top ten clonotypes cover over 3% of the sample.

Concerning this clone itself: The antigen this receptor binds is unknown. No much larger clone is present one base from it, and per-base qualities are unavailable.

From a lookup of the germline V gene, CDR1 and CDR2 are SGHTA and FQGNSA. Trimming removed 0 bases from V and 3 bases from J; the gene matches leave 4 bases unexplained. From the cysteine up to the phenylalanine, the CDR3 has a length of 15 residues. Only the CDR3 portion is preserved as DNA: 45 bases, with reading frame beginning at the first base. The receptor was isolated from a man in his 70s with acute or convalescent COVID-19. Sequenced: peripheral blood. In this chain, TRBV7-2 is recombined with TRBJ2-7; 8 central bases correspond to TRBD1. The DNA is TGTGCCAGCAGCTTAGCCCGGGACAGGAGCTACGAGCAGTACTTC. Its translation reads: CASSLARDRSYEQYF.